The T cell receptor (beta chain) under discussion was sequenced for a study of blood T cells in healthy people across ages. The study isolated at least 6.5 million PBMCs from each sample. Next came a second PCR, run for 7 to 11 cycles, which used a sample-barcoded 5' primer along with a J-beta primer mix. Tags on each cDNA molecule came from a template-switch adaptor with 12 random nucleotides. Every sample returned 2.5 million or more CDR3-containing paired-end reads. TCRdb itself ran the 5' RACE reads through MiXCR, one entry per CDR3 protein. The sample gives about 800,000 distinct CDR3 sequences, 20% to 25% of which show up once; 3.7% is in the top ten. CDR3 length equals 15 residues. The trim removed 2 bases at V and 3 bases at J, leaving 4 bases unmatched. Another study also made use of these data, one on T cells of mothers and their children.

The rearrangement links TRBV12-3 or TRBV12-4 to TRBJ1-5, with 7 bases that match TRBD1. Material: blood. The TCR sequence derives from a boy younger than 18 in good health. CDR3 sequence: CASSLKGAINQPQHF. CDR3 bases: TGTGCCAGCAGTTTAAAGGGGGCTATCAATCAGCCCCAGCATTTT.